Listed below are T cell receptor beta chains from one sample, sequenced in a study of T cell repertoires in cytomegalovirus infection. TCRdb recomputed calls from the reads with MiXCR, one row per CDR3 protein. The sample consists of about half a million distinct CDR3 sequences, 33% of them appearing once. These receptors are not linked to any known antigen. The sample consisted of cultured PBMCs, taken from culture after CMV antigen stimulation. The receptors stem from a human donor in good health (CMV status not recorded). Some clones in this sample may be carry-over from other donors' samples. CDR3s include the opening cysteine and the closing phenylalanine or tryptophan. Each record gives: clone size, J gene, V gene, D gene, CDR3 DNA, CDR3 protein. The D gene is left open where the match is weak. Where a row states a size, it is once, few, many or the class of an expanded clone; other rows omit it.

-	TRBJ2-3	TRBV7-9	-	TGTGCCAGCAGCTTCCCCAGGGGAGGCGGCGGAGGGGGCACAGATACGCAGTATTTT	CASSFPRGGGGGGTDTQYF
few	TRBJ2-7	TRBV6-2/TRBV6-3	-	TGTGCCAGCAGTTACGGACTTTTATTCTACGAGCAGTACTTC	CASSYGLLFYEQYF
once	TRBJ1-1	TRBV7-9	TRBD1	TGTGCCAGCAGCCCGTGGTCTATACAGGGGATGAACACTGAAGCTTTCTTT	CASSPWSIQGMNTEAFF
-	TRBJ2-3	TRBV2	-	TGTGCCAGCAGTGAAGCGCTAGGCTCCCTAGATACGCAGTATTTT	CASSEALGSLDTQYF
-	TRBJ2-1	TRBV18	TRBD1	TGTGCCAGCTCACCACCGATAGGGGGCTGGGGTGAGCAGTTCTTC	CASSPPIGGWGEQFF
-	TRBJ1-2	TRBV5-6	-	TGTGCCAGCACCGGGGCCCCCGGGGGCGACTATGGCTACACCTTC	CASTGAPGGDYGYTF
-	TRBJ2-5	TRBV7-2	TRBD2	TGTGCCAGCAGCTCCCCGCGGGGGGGAGAGACCCAGTACTTC	CASSSPRGGETQYF
once	TRBJ1-5	TRBV27	-	TGTGCCAGCGGCCAGCCTTATAGCAATCAGCCCCAGCATTTT	CASGQPYSNQPQHF
many	TRBJ2-7	TRBV6-1	-	TGTGCCAGCAGTGAAGACAGACTACGATTCCAGTACTTC	CASSEDRLRFQYF
-	TRBJ2-5	TRBV11-2	-	TGTGCCAGCAGCTTAGTCCCCGGGACCCAAGAGACCCAGTACTTC	CASSLVPGTQETQYF
-	TRBJ1-2	TRBV7-9	TRBD1	TGTGCCAGCAGCTCGGACAGGAGGGCGTTCTATGGCTACACCTTC	CASSSDRRAFYGYTF
few	TRBJ2-2	TRBV5-4	-	TGTGCCAGCAGCTTGGCGGTAGTGGGGGAGCTGTTTTTT	CASSLAVVGELFF
-	TRBJ1-2	TRBV4-3	-	TGCGCCAGCAGCCAAGTCCCTGGAGACACCTTTAGCTATGGCTACACCTTC	CASSQVPGDTFSYGYTF
-	TRBJ1-1	TRBV6-1	TRBD1	TGTGCCAGCAGCTCAGGGGGCGCGGTCACTGAAGCTTTCTTT	CASSSGGAVTEAFF
-	TRBJ2-7	TRBV7-2	-	TGTGCCAGCAGCTTAGTAGGGGGTTCGGCCTACGAGCAGTACTTC	CASSLVGGSAYEQYF
-	TRBJ1-2	TRBV29-1	TRBD1	TGCAGCGTTGATGGCAGGGGGAAAGAGGACTATGGCTACACCTTC	CSVDGRGKEDYGYTF
-	TRBJ2-2	TRBV6-1	TRBD2	TGTGCCAGCAAAGTCGTAGCGGGAAGGGACACCGGGGAGCTGTTTTTT	CASKVVAGRDTGELFF
-	TRBJ1-5	TRBV28	-	TGTGCCAGCAGGACCTTTGGGACGTACGAATTTAGCAATCAGCCCCAGCATTTT	CASRTFGTYEFSNQPQHF
-	TRBJ1-6	TRBV2	-	TGTGCCAGCAGCGACCCAGGAACACCCCTCCACTTT	CASSDPGTPLHF
many	TRBJ1-4	TRBV7-2	-	TGTGCCAGCAGCTTAGTTCTGGGAAACAATGAAAAACTGTTTTTT	CASSLVLGNNEKLFF
-	TRBJ1-4	TRBV11-2	-	TGTGCCAGCAGCTTTGGGCCCCAGCGGGGTGAAAAACTGTTTTTT	CASSFGPQRGEKLFF
-	TRBJ1-2	TRBV6-2/TRBV6-3	-	TGTGCCAGCAGCCAGGGGACCAACTTTAGCTTC	CASSQGTNFSF
-	TRBJ2-5	TRBV6-8	-	TGTGCCAGCAGTTACGACCTGGGGGTAACGGAGACCCAGTACTTC	CASSYDLGVTETQYF
-	TRBJ2-1	TRBV6-2/TRBV6-3	-	TGTGCCAGCACGGAGTGGGAGAAGTCCAATGAGCAGTTCTTC	CASTEWEKSNEQFF
-	TRBJ1-2	TRBV6-5	-	TGTGCCAGCAGTTACGAAGGTCTATATGGCTACACCTTC	CASSYEGLYGYTF
few	TRBJ2-5	TRBV11-2	-	TGTGCCAGCAGCCCCCAATTTGGGCGGGAAGAGACCCAGTACTTC	CASSPQFGREETQYF
many	TRBJ1-1	TRBV7-9	-	TGTGCCACCCACCTAAGAGAGGGGAACACTGAAGCTTTCTTT	CATHLREGNTEAFF
-	TRBJ2-2	TRBV23-1	-	TGCGCCAGCAGTCCTCCTCCGGGACTCGCGAACACCGGGGAGCTGTTTTTT	CASSPPPGLANTGELFF
few	TRBJ2-3	TRBV12-3/TRBV12-4	TRBD2	TGTGCCAGCAGGAGGACTAGTAGCACAGATACGCAGTATTTT	CASRRTSSTDTQYF
-	TRBJ2-7	TRBV18	-	TGTGCCAGCTCACCTCCCGGGAGTACCTACGAGCAGTACTTC	CASSPPGSTYEQYF
-	TRBJ2-7	TRBV5-1	-	TGCGCCAGCAGCGCTGGACAGCCTCGACTCAACGAGCAGTACTTC	CASSAGQPRLNEQYF
many	TRBJ2-5	TRBV7-3	TRBD1	TGTGCCAGCAGCTTAAACGACAGGGGAGCCCAACAAGAGACCCAGTACTTC	CASSLNDRGAQQETQYF
many	TRBJ2-4	TRBV12-3/TRBV12-4	TRBD1	TGTGCCAGCAGTCCAGGACAGGACAGGGGGCAACAGTACTTC	CASSPGQDRGQQYF
many	TRBJ2-6	TRBV19	TRBD1	TGTGCCAGTGGGACAGGGGGCTCTGGGGCCAACGTCCTGACTTTC	CASGTGGSGANVLTF
-	TRBJ1-5	TRBV19	-	TGTGCCAGTAGTTCTGAGGGGACCCAGCATTTT	CASSSEGTQHF
many	TRBJ1-5	TRBV7-8	TRBD1	TGTGCCAGCAGCTTACTCGGGACAGGGAAAGTTAGCGGCAATCAGCCCCAGCATTTT	CASSLLGTGKVSGNQPQHF
few	TRBJ2-7	TRBV23-1	-	TGCGCCAGCTCCGGGACACAGACCTACGAGCAGTACTTC	CASSGTQTYEQYF
-	TRBJ2-7	TRBV5-1	TRBD2	TGCGCCAGCAGCTTGGCTCGCGGGGGGTACGAGCAGTACTTC	CASSLARGGYEQYF
few	TRBJ2-1	TRBV10-3	TRBD2	TGTGCCATCAGTCCCGGGACTAGCGTACCTAGCTCCTACAATGAGCAGTTCTTC	CAISPGTSVPSSYNEQFF
-	TRBJ1-3	TRBV5-4	TRBD1	TGTGCCAGCAGCTTGGGAGGGACAGGTTCTATCTCTGGAAACACCATATATTTT	CASSLGGTGSISGNTIYF
-	TRBJ2-1	TRBV11-2	TRBD2	TGTGCCAGCAGCGCCAGGGAGGGGCGAAATGAGCAGTTCTTC	CASSAREGRNEQFF
-	TRBJ1-4	TRBV28	-	TGTGCCAGCAGTCTACAACTCCAATCGAATATTAATGAAAAACTGTTTTTT	CASSLQLQSNINEKLFF
few	TRBJ2-7	TRBV11-2	TRBD2	TGTGCCAGCAGCTTACCTAGCGGGACCTCCTACGAGCAGTACTTC	CASSLPSGTSYEQYF